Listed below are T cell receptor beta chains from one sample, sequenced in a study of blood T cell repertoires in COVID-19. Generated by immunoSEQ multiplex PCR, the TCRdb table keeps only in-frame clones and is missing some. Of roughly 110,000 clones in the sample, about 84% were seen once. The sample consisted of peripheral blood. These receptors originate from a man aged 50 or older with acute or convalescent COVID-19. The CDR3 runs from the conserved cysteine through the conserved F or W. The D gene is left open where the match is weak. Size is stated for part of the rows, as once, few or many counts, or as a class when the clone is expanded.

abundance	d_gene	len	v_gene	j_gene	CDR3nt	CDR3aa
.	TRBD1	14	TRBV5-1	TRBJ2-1	TGCGCCAGCAAGAAGGGACAGGGCAACAATGAGCAGTTCTTC	CASKKGQGNNEQFF
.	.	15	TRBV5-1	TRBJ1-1	TGCGCCAGCAGCTTGTTATCGAGGGCGAACACTGAAGCTTTCTTT	CASSLLSRANTEAFF
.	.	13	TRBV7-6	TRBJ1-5	TGTGCCAGCAGCCCTAACAGGGATCAGCCCCAGCATTTT	CASSPNRDQPQHF
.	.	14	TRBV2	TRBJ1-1	TGTGCCAGCAGAAAGGACACAACTAACACTGAAGCTTTCTTT	CASRKDTTNTEAFF
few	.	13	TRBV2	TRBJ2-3	TGTGCCAGCGGGGGCCCTTTCACAGATACGCAGTATTTT	CASGGPFTDTQYF
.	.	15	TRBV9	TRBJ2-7	TGTGCCAGCAGCCCCGGCCAAGCGAGCTCCTACGAGCAGTACTTC	CASSPGQASSYEQYF
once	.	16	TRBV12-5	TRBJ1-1	TGTGCTAGTGGTAACCCGATAGACGGACTAAACACTGAAGCTTTCTTT	CASGNPIDGLNTEAFF
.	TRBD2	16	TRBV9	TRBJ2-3	TGTGCCAGCAGCGTGTGGGGCGGGGGGGCCACAGATACGCAGTATTTT	CASSVWGGGATDTQYF
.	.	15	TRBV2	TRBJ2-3	TGTGCCAGCAGTGAGTGGTGGCAGAGCACAGATACGCAGTATTTT	CASSEWWQSTDTQYF
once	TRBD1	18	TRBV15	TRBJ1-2	TGTGCCACCAGCAGGGCCGGGACAGGGTTGCAAGCTAACTATGGCTACACCTTC	CATSRAGTGLQANYGYTF
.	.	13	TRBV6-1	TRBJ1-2	TGTGCCAGCAGTGAGATAGGAGCTTATGGCTACACCTTC	CASSEIGAYGYTF
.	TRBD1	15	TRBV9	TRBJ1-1	TGTGCCAGCAGCGCCGGAGGACAGGGAATAACTGAAGCTTTCTTT	CASSAGGQGITEAFF
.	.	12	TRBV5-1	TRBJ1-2	TGCGCCAGCAGCTTGGACAGGGATGGCTACACCTTC	CASSLDRDGYTF
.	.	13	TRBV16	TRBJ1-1	TGTGCCAGCAGCCCGAACTACAGGGCTCAAGCTTTCTTT	CASSPNYRAQAFF
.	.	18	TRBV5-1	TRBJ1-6	TGCGCCAGCAGCTTGGATGTGGGGGCGAGCTCCTATAATTCACCCCTCCACTTT	CASSLDVGASSYNSPLHF
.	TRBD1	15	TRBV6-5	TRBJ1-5	TGTGCCAGCATCGACAGGGGGCGCGGCAATCAGCCCCAGCATTTT	CASIDRGRGNQPQHF
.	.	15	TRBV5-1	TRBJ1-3	TGCGCCAGCAGCTTGGCAGGCTTCAATGGAAACACCATATATTTT	CASSLAGFNGNTIYF
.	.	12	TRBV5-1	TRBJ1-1	TGCGCCAGCAGCGCCACAGGGAATAACGCTTTCTTT	CASSATGNNAFF
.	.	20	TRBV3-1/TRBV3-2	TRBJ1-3	TGTGCCAGCAGCCAAGACGCCTGGGGGCGACAGTTCGGATTTGGAAACACCATATATTTT	CASSQDAWGRQFGFGNTIYF
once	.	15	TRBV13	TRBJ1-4	TGTGCCAGCAGCCCTTTACGGGGAACTAATGAAAAACTGTTTTTT	CASSPLRGTNEKLFF
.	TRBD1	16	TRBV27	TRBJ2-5	TGTGCCAGCAGTTTAAATTCCCAGGGGGCGTGGGAGACCCAGTACTTC	CASSLNSQGAWETQYF
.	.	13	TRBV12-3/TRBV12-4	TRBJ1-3	TGTGCCAGCAGTTCGGTAAATGGAAACACCATATATTTT	CASSSVNGNTIYF
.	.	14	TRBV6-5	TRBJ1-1	TGTGCCAGCAGCACCGACAGGCGTTACACTGAAGCTTTCTTT	CASSTDRRYTEAFF
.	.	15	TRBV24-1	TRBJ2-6	TGTGCCACCAACGTCCGCAGCTCTGGGGCCAACGTCCTGACTTTC	CATNVRSSGANVLTF
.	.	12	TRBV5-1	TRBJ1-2	TGCGCCAGCAGCTTTAGCCCGGGGGGCTACACTTTC	CASSFSPGGYTF
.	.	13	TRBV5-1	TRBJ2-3	TGCGCCAGCAGTTTAGGGGTTTCAGATACGCAGTATTTT	CASSLGVSDTQYF
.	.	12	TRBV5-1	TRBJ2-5	TGCGCCAGCAGCTTGAATCGAGAGACCCAGTACTTC	CASSLNRETQYF
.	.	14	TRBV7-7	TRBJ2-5	TGTGCCAGCAGCTTATCTAGGACACAAGAGACCCAGTACTTC	CASSLSRTQETQYF
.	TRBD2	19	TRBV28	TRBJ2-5	TGTGCCAGCAGTTTTTCCGGGACTAGCGGGGGGACGATTCAAGAGACCCAGTACTTC	CASSFSGTSGGTIQETQYF
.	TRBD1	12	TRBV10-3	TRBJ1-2	TGTGCCGCCAGAGACAGGGACTATGGCTACACCTTC	CAARDRDYGYTF
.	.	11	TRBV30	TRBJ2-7	TGTGCCTGGAGTGATCTCTACGAGCAGTACTTC	CAWSDLYEQYF
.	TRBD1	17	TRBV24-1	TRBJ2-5	TGTGCCACCAGTGATTTGCCCGGGACAGGGGATCAAGAGACCCAGTACTTC	CATSDLPGTGDQETQYF
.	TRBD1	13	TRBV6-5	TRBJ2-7	TGTGCCAGCAGGCAGACAGGGCTCGGCGAGCAGTACTTC	CASRQTGLGEQYF
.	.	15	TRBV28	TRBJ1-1	TGTGCCAGCAGCGTCCGGGCAGGGATGAACACTGAAGCTTTCTTT	CASSVRAGMNTEAFF
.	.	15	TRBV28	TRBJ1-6	TGTGCCAGCAGTCTCCTGAGCTCCTATAATTCACCCCTCCACTTT	CASSLLSSYNSPLHF
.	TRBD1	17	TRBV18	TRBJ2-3	TGTGCCAGCTCACCAATGCAACCGGGACAGAGCACAGATACGCAGTATTTT	CASSPMQPGQSTDTQYF
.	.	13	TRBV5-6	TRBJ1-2	TGTGCCAGCAGCTCCAGGACAGACTATGGCTACACCTTC	CASSSRTDYGYTF
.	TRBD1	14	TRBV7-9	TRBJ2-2	TGTGCCTCCGGGACAGAGCAGAACACCGGGGAGCTGTTTTTT	CASGTEQNTGELFF
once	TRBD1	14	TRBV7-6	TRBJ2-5	TGTGCCAGCAACAAAGGACAGGGTCCGGAGACCCAGTACTTC	CASNKGQGPETQYF
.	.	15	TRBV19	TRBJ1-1	TGTGCCGCCAGGCACCCGACGAACATGAACACTGAAGCTTTCTTT	CAARHPTNMNTEAFF
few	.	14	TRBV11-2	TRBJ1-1	TGTGCCAGCAGCTTGGCAGTCTCAAGCACTGAAGCTTTCTTT	CASSLAVSSTEAFF
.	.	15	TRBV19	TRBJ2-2	TGTGCCAGTACCACCCGGGGGGCTGGTGGCGGGGAGCTGTTTTTT	CASTTRGAGGGELFF